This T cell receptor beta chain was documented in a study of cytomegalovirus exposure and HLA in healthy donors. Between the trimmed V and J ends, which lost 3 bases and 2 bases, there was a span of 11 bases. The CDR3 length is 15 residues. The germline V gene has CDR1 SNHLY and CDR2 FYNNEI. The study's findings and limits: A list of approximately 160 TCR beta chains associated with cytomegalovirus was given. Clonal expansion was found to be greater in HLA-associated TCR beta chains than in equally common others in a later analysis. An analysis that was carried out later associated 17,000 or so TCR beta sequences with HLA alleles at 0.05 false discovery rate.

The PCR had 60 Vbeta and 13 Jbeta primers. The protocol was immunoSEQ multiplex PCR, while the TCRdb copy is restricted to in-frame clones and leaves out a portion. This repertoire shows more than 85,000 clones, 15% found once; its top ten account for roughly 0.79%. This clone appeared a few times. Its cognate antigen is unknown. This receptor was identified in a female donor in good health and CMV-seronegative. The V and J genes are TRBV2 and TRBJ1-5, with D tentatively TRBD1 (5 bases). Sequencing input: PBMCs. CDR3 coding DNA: TGTGCCAGCAGTGATACCAGGGATGGCAATCAGCCCCAGCATTTT. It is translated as CASSDTRDGNQPQHF.